This TCR beta chain was recovered during a study of low-dose radiotherapy and immunotherapy resistance in tumors. The time point was: after trial treatment. Treatment of the sample: LDRT plus nivolumab, ipilimumab, low-dose cyclophosphamide and aspirin (RACIN trial). The CDR3 runs 11 residues. Germline V gives CDR1 SGHRS, CDR2 YFSETQ. The V end lost 5 bases, the J end lost 4 bases, and 5 bases lay between the germline ends. This clonotype was counted at least ten times. Alpha- and beta-chain coverage of first-strand cDNA came from TRAV- and TRBV-specific primers. Over approximately 20 PCR cycles, TCRs were amplified from a constant-region primer and V-primer adapter. TCRdb re-called the reads with MiXCR, one entry per CDR3 protein. The data contain about 97,000 distinct CDR3 sequences, less than 25% of them singletons.

This chain uses TRBV5-1 with TRBJ2-3; D call uncertain. The TCR was taken from a male donor with prostate cancer. This specimen consisted of PBMCs, obtained after low-dose radiotherapy plus immunotherapy. CDR3 in amino acids: CASRSADTQYF. CDR3 nucleotides: TGCGCCAGCAGGAGTGCAGATACGCAGTATTTT.